This T cell receptor (beta chain) was captured in a study of post-analysis software for immune sequencing data. Study outcomes and limitations: Under the F measure, samples that were prepared in one batch clustered strongly together. When patients were compared with controls, 4 or 5 TRBV segments were more frequent, TRBV5-6, TRBV5-1 and TRBV20-1 among them.

Per germline, CDR1 MNHEY and CDR2 SVGEGT. The CDR3 extends over 17 amino acids. Trimming shortened V by 5 bases and J by 0 bases, and 17 bases separated the two germline ends. Each TCR beta cDNA library carried unique molecular identifiers. Researchers reported around 510,000 cDNA molecules coming from approximately 0.91 to 9.4 million T cells. TCRdb reprocessed the PCR reads via MiXCR and lists one record per CDR3 protein. The sample consists of about 800,000 distinct CDR3 sequences, roughly 29% of them appearing once. In this sample, this clonotype turned up a few times. Its antigen is unidentified. This clonotype was obtained from a girl aged 10-17 years with multiple sclerosis. The chain uses TRBV6-2 or TRBV6-3 and TRBJ1-5; D is unresolved. Material for sequencing was blood. The CDR3 reads CASSRSVRTFSNQPQHF. For the CDR3, the DNA is TGTGCCAGCAGTCGGAGTGTGAGGACGTTTAGCAATCAGCCCCAGCATTTT.